Following are 23 T cell receptor beta chains from one sample sequenced in a study of cytomegalovirus exposure and HLA in healthy donors. PCR employed 60 Vbeta and 13 Jbeta primers. The repertoire was sequenced with immunoSEQ multiplex PCR; TCRdb's copy has only in-frame clones and lacks some. The repertoire holds around 150,000 clones, with approximately 82% as singletons. The specimen sequenced was PBMCs. The receptor set was obtained from a man aged 25-45 years in good health and CMV-seropositive.

The rearrangement uses TRBV6-6 and TRBJ1-1; 7 bases align to TRBD1. The CDR3 is made up of 12 amino acids. After removal of 8 bases from V and 4 bases from J, the junction contained 4 bases not matched to a gene. Per the germline V gene, CDR1 is MNHNY and CDR2 is SVGAGI (reference sequence). The CDR3 sequence is CASRGQATEAFF. The CDR3 DNA follows: TGTGCCAGCCGAGGACAGGCCACTGAAGCTTTCTTT.

This chain joins TRBV28 and TRBJ2-7, with D possibly TRBD2 on 5 matching bases. Between the trimmed V and J ends, which lost 5 bases and 0 bases, there was a span of 8 bases. The CDR3 contains 13 residues. Germline V gene lookup returns CDR1 MDHEN and CDR2 SYDVKM. Here the CDR3 DNA reads TGTGCCAGCAGTAGCGGTAACTCCTACGAGCAGTACTTC. Translated: CASSSGNSYEQYF.

The rearrangement uses TRBV7-9 and TRBJ2-1; 10 bases map to TRBD2. Germline-derived CDR1 and CDR2 are SEHNR and FQNEAQ (reference sequence). J was trimmed by 6 bases and V by 4 bases; bases with no gene match: 9. The CDR3 runs to 16 residues. CDR3 nucleotide sequence: TGTGCCAGCAGCTCCCTTCTAGCGGGAGTAGGCAATGAGCAGTTCTTC. Protein: CASSSLLAGVGNEQFF.

The genes are TRBV5-1 and TRBJ2-5; 7 bases align to TRBD2. This CDR3 contains 13 residues. Trimming at V came to 2 bases and at J to 5 bases, leaving 3 bases not matched to a gene. Germline CDR1 and CDR2: SGHRS and YFSETQ. The CDR3 DNA sequence: TGCGCCAGCAGCTTTTCAGCGGGGGAGACCCAGTACTTC. Its translation: CASSFSAGETQYF.

V and J are TRBV2 and TRBJ2-3; 11 bases align to TRBD1. Germline values: CDR1 SNHLY, CDR2 FYNNEI. This CDR3 contains 15 residues. Trimming took 6 bases from V and 4 from J; bases not matched to a gene: 6. The chain's CDR3 is CASRGTGGGADTQYF. The CDR3 DNA is TGTGCCAGCAGGGGGACAGGGGGAGGCGCAGATACGCAGTATTTT.

Only one count was recorded for this clone. This rearrangement joins TRBV30 to TRBJ2-5; 8 bases map to TRBD1. The end of the DNA fits TRBJ2-7 better, so the J call may be wrong. Germline values: CDR1 GTSNPN, CDR2 SVGIG (reference sequence). CDR3 length: 14 residues. The CDR3 spells CAWSVLQGAYEQYF. The CDR3 nucleotides are TGTGCCTGGAGTGTACTACAGGGGGCCTACGAGCAGTACTTC.

V is TRBV19 and J is TRBJ2-3; D perhaps matches TRBD2 (6 bases). Germline CDR1 reads LNHDA; CDR2 reads SQIVND (reference sequence). The CDR3 is 14 amino acids. V was shortened by 1 base and J by 2 bases, with 7 bases between the two germline ends. The CDR3 nucleotides are TGTGCCAGTAGTATAGTAGCGGTCACAGATACGCAGTATTTT. Translation: CASSIVAVTDTQYF.

The chain couples TRBV5-6 to TRBJ2-5; TRBD2 matches 12 bases. The V gene's germline CDR1 is SGHDT and CDR2 YYEEEE. V shed 4 bases, J shed 5 bases, and the junction held 3 bases outside the gene matches. There are 14 residues in the CDR3. The CDR3 DNA reads TGTGCCAGCAGCCCGGGACTAGCGGGCGAGACCCAGTACTTC. As protein: CASSPGLAGETQYF.

The CDR3 nucleotides are TGCGCCAGCAGCCACCCGGACAGGGACTCCTACGAGCAGTACTTC. It codes for CASSHPDRDSYEQYF. The V gene is TRBV4-1, the J gene TRBJ2-7; 8 nucleotides match TRBD1. With V trimmed by 3 bases and J by 0 bases, 4 bases remained unmatched. The CDR3 consists of 15 residues. Germline V gene sequence: CDR1 MGHRA, CDR2 YSYEKL.

In regard to this clone: Germline is not matched at one junction end, which may reflect a read error. The chain couples TRBV7-7 to TRBJ2-5; possibly TRBD2 for D (6 bases). CDR3 size: 17 residues. Per germline, CDR1 SSHAT and CDR2 FNYEAQ (reference sequence). The CDR3: CASSRQTLFWGEETQYF. The CDR3 nucleotides read TGTGCTAGCAGCCGCCAAACTTTGTTTTGGGGGGAAGAGACCCAGTACTTC.

The V call is TRBV28, the J call TRBJ2-7, with 10 positions matching TRBD2. The CDR3 is 14 residues long. Looked up from germline, CDR1 is MDHEN and CDR2 is SYDVKM. Trimming cost V 5 bases and J 7 bases; bases outside gene matches: 8. For the CDR3, the DNA is TGTGCCAGCAGTCCCTTAGCGGGGGGAGAAGAGCAGTACTTC. This sequence encodes CASSPLAGGEEQYF.

CDR3 coding DNA: TGTGCCACCAGCAGAAAGACAGGGAAGACCTACGAGCAGTACTTC. As protein: CATSRKTGKTYEQYF. The chain uses TRBV15 and TRBJ2-7, with TRBD1 matching over 7 bases. There are 15 residues in the CDR3. Germline V lookup: CDR1 LNHNV, CDR2 YYDKDF (reference sequence). V lost 2 bases, J lost 2 bases, and 6 bases stayed unmatched.

This rearrangement joins TRBV30 to TRBJ1-2, with 8 bases identical to TRBD1. The germline V gene encodes CDR1 GTSNPN and CDR2 SVGIG (reference sequence). The V gene end was trimmed by 3 bases and the J gene end by 4 bases; junction bases not matched to a gene: 10. The CDR3 covers 15 residues. The CDR3 coding sequence is TGTGCCTGGAGCGAGCATCCAGGGACAGGCTATGGCTACACCTTC. This translates into CAWSEHPGTGYGYTF.

CDR3: CASSYFYQGSKNIQYF. For the CDR3, the DNA is TGTGCCAGCAGTTACTTTTATCAGGGTAGCAAAAACATTCAGTACTTC. The J gene is TRBJ2-4, the V gene TRBV6-5; a possible D gene is TRBD1 (5 bases). Looked up from germline, CDR1 is MNHEY and CDR2 is SVGAGI. CDR3 length equals 16 residues. Trimming cost V 1 base and J 3 bases, with 13 bases left between them.

The chain links TRBV4-1 to TRBJ1-2; no clear D. Germline V gene lookup returns CDR1 MGHRA and CDR2 YSYEKL. The V gene lost 4 bases and the J gene lost 7 bases, with 10 bases spanning the gap. CDR3 length: 12 amino acids. The CDR3 loop is CASSRPGRGYTF. DNA for the CDR3: TGCGCCAGCAGCCGCCCTGGCCGTGGCTACACCTTC.

Notes on this clone: At one end, the junction sequence differs from germline, possibly due to a read error. The chain is built from TRBV5-1 and TRBJ2-5; D remains ambiguous. In germline, CDR1 is SGHRS, CDR2 YFSETQ. CDR3 length equals 9 residues. As DNA, the CDR3 is TGCGCCAGCACCCTAAGATGCCACTTC. This encodes CASTLRCHF.

The J gene is TRBJ2-7, the V gene TRBV13; 7 bases map to TRBD1. CDR3 length equals 15 residues. Germline trimming cut 4 bases from V and 7 bases from J; bases unmatched to any gene: 13. Germline V gene sequence: CDR1 PRHDT, CDR2 FYEKMQ (reference sequence). For the CDR3, the DNA is TGTGCCAGCAGCTCAACAGGGACAGCAGAAAGGGAGCAGTACTTC. This encodes CASSSTGTAEREQYF. The full variable domain, rest sourced from reference TRBV13 and TRBJ2-7, is AAGVIQSPRHLIKEKRETATLKCYPIPRHDTVYWYQQGPGQDPQFLISFYEKMQSDKGSIPDRFSAQQFSDYHSELNMSSLELGDSALYFCASSSTGTAEREQYFGPGTRLTVT.

The chain has TRBV25-1 and TRBJ2-3, with D perhaps matching TRBD2 (6 bases). Germline V gives CDR1 MGHDK, CDR2 SYGVNS. This CDR3 has 15 amino acids. Trimming removed 3 bases at V and 1 base at J, with 11 bases between. CDR3 DNA: TGTGCCAGCAGTGAGGGAGCGGGCCGCACAGATACGCAGTATTTT. Protein: CASSEGAGRTDTQYF.

The V and J genes are TRBV27 and TRBJ2-1, with 10 bases matching TRBD1. CDR1 and CDR2 (germline): MNHEY, SMNVEV (reference sequence). Trimming removed 2 bases from V and 8 bases from J; junction bases left unmatched: 6. This CDR3 region has 15 residues. The CDR3: CASSLVWTGGHEQFF. As DNA, the CDR3 is TGTGCCAGCAGTTTAGTGTGGACAGGGGGTCATGAGCAGTTCTTC.

This clone occurred a few times. The DNA for the CDR3 is TGTGCCAGTAGTGCCAGAACCTTCGCCGAGCAGTACTTC. It translates to CASSARTFAEQYF. The chain couples TRBV19 to TRBJ2-7; D not certain. The V end was cut by 5 bases, the J end by 6 bases, with 14 bases between. The CDR3 spans 13 residues. CDR1 and CDR2 (germline): LNHDA, SQIVND (reference sequence).

The chain is built from TRBV7-6 and TRBJ2-7; 11 nucleotides line up with TRBD1. From germline, CDR1 is SGHVS and CDR2 FNYEAQ. The CDR3 loop spans 17 amino acids. Unmatched junction bases numbered 11, after V lost 5 bases and J lost 2 bases. CDR3 loop: CASSPGTGGLPTYEQYF. DNA for the CDR3: TGTGCCAGCAGCCCCGGGACAGGGGGTTTACCAACCTACGAGCAGTACTTC.

The rearrangement links TRBV12-5 to TRBJ1-6; D unresolved. Looked up from germline, CDR1 is LGHNT and CDR2 is FRNRAP. Trimming took 8 bases from V and 2 from J, leaving 7 bases between them. The length of the CDR3 is 13 residues. CDR3 bases: TGTGCTAGTATCGGGACCTATAATTCACCCCTCCACTTT. Its translation: CASIGTYNSPLHF.

The chain combines TRBV28 with TRBJ1-6, with 7 bases fitting TRBD1. There are 17 residues in the CDR3. Germline-derived CDR1 and CDR2 are MDHEN and SYDVKM. The junction had 13 bases not matched to a gene; V was cut back by 4 bases and J by 7 bases. DNA for the CDR3: TGTGCCAGCAGTTCCGATGGACAGGAGTACTCCAATTCACCCCTCCACTTT. Its protein is CASSSDGQEYSNSPLHF.